This T cell receptor (beta chain) was recorded in a study of naive and memory T cell subsets. This clonotype was observed many times. The SP2 primer and nested alpha and beta constant region primers amplified ligated cDNA in four rounds. TCRdb fed the 5' RACE reads into MiXCR, producing one record per CDR3 protein. The sample gives 50,000 or so distinct CDR3 sequences, roughly 7% of which show up once; around 10% is in the top ten. TCR cDNA received a 3' ligated oligonucleotide that carried a UMI. RNA was extracted from 2 to 2.5 ml of whole blood of healthy adults. This CDR3 comprises 11 residues. From germline, CDR1 is MGHDK and CDR2 SYGVNS. V dropped 8 bases and J dropped 1 base, with 5 bases sitting between them.

The TCR was taken from a male donor in good health. The chain uses TRBV25-1 and TRBJ1-1; D is unclear. CDR3 DNA sequence: TGTGCCAGCTTAAAGAACACTGAAGCTTTCTTT. Translated: CASLKNTEAFF.